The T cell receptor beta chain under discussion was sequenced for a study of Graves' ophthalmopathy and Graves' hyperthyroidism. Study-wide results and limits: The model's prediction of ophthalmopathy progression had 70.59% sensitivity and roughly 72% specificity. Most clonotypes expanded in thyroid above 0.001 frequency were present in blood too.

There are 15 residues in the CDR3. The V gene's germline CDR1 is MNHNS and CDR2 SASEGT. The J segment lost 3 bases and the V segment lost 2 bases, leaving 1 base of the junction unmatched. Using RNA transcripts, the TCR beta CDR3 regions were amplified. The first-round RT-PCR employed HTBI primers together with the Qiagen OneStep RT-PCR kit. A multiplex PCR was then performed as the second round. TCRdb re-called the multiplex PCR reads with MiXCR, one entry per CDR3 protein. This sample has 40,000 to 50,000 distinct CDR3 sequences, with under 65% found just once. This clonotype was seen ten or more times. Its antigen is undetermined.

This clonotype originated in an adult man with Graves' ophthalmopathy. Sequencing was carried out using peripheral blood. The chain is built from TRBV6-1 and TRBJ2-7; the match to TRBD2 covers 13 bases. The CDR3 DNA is TGTGCCAGCAGTGAACGGACTAGCGGGAGCTACGAGCAGTACTTC. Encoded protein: CASSERTSGSYEQYF.